This T cell receptor (beta chain) derives from a study of cytomegalovirus exposure and HLA in healthy donors. PCR was performed using 60 Vbeta and 13 Jbeta primers. TCRdb's table, derived via immunoSEQ multiplex PCR, lists solely in-frame clones and lacks some. The sample has more than 95,000 clones; roughly four fifths are singletons. Study-level findings and limits: Previously analyzed data showed that most TCR beta V segments were productive at a frequency of about 87% or about 30%. A later analysis showed TCR association rates differing by HLA locus, peaking at DRB1 and lowest at HLA-C.

A note on this clone: What it recognizes is unknown.

The receptor was isolated from a woman aged 18-29 years in good health and CMV-seronegative. The material sequenced was PBMCs.

The CDR3 DNA is TGTGCCAGCAGTGTGACAGGGCGCTCTGGAAACACCATATATTTT. Translating it yields CASSVTGRSGNTIYF. This rearrangement joins TRBV2 to TRBJ1-3; 7 bases fit TRBD1. Germline loops: CDR1 SNHLY, CDR2 FYNNEI. CDR3 size: 15 residues. Trimming cost V 4 bases and J 0 bases; bases outside gene matches: 3.